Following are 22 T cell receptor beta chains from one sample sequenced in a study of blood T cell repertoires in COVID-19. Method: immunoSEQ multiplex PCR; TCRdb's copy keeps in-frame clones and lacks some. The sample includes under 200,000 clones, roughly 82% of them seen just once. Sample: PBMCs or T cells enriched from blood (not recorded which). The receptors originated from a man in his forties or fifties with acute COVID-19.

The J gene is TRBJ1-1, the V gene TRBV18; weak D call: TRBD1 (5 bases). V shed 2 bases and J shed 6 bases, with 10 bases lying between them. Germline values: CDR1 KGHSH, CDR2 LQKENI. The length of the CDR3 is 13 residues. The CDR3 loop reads CASSPTGVSEAFF. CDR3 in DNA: TGTGCCAGCTCACCAACAGGTGTGTCTGAAGCTTTCTTT.

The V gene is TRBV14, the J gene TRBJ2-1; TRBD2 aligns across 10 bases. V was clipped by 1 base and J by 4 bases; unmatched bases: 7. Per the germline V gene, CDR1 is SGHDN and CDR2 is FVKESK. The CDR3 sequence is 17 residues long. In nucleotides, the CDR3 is TGTGCCAGCAGCCAAGTCCCCCTAGCGGGGGAATACAATGAGCAGTTCTTC. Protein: CASSQVPLAGEYNEQFF.

The CDR3 DNA reads TGTGCCAGCAGCGTCGGGAGGACGGACGAGCAGTACTTC. Amino acid sequence: CASSVGRTDEQYF. This chain connects TRBV9 to TRBJ2-7; TRBD2 agrees at 7 bases. CDR3 length: 13 residues. The germline gives CDR1 SGDLS, CDR2 YYNGEE. Trimming cost V 2 bases and J 5 bases; bases outside gene matches: 4.

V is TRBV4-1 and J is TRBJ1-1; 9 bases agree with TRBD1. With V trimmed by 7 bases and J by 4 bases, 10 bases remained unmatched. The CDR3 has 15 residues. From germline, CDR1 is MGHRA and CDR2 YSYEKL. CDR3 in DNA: TGCGCCAGCAACAACAGGGGGCGCCTGACCACTGAAGCTTTCTTT. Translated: CASNNRGRLTTEAFF.

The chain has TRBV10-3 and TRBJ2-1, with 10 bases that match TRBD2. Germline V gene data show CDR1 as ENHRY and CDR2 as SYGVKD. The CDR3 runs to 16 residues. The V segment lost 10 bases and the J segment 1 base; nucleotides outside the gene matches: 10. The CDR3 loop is CATNLAGELSYNEQFF. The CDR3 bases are TGTGCCACCAATCTAGCGGGAGAACTATCCTACAATGAGCAGTTCTTC.

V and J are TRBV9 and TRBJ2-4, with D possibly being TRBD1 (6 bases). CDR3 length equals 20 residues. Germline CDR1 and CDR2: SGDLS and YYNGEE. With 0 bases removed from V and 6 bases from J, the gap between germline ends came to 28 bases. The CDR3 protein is CASSVEISSQGVLRGNIQYF. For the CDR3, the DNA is TGTGCCAGCAGCGTAGAAATTAGTTCACAGGGTGTCCTCAGGGGAAACATTCAGTACTTC. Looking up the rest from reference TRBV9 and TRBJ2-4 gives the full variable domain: DSGVTQTPKHLITATGQRVTLRCSPRSGDLSVYWYQQSLDQGLQFLIQYYNGEERAKGNILERFSAQQFPDLHSELNLSSLELGDSALYFCASSVEISSQGVLRGNIQYFGAGTRLSVL.

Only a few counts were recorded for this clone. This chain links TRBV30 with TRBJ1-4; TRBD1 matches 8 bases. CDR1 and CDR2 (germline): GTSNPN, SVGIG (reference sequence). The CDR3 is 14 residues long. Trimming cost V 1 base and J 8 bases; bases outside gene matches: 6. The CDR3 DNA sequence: TGTGCCTGGAGTGCTGGTCAGGGGGCAGAAAAACTGTTTTTT. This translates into CAWSAGQGAEKLFF.

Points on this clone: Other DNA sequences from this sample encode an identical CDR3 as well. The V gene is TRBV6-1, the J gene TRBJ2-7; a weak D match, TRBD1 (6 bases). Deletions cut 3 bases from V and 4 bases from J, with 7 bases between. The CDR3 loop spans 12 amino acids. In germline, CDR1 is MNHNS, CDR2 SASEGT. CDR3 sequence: CASSETGYEQYF. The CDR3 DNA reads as TGTGCCAGCAGTGAGACAGGTTACGAGCAGTACTTC.

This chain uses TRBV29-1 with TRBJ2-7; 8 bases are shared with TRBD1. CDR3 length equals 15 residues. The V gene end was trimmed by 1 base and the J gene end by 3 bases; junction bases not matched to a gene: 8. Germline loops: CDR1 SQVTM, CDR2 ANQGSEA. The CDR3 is CSVEVVGQESYEQYF. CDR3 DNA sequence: TGCAGCGTTGAAGTAGTGGGACAGGAGAGCTACGAGCAGTACTTC.

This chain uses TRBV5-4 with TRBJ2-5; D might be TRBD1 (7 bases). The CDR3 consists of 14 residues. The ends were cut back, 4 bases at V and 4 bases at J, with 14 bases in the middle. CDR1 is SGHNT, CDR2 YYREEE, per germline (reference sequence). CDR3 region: CASSQGQEGETQYF. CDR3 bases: TGTGCCAGCAGCCAAGGACAGGAGGGAGAGACCCAGTACTTC.

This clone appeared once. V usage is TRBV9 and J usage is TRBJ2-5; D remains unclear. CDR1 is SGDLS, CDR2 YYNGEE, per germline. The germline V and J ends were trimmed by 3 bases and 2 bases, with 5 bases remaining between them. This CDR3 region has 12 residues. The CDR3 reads CASSATQETQYF. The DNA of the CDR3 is TGTGCCAGCAGCGCTACTCAAGAGACCCAGTACTTC.

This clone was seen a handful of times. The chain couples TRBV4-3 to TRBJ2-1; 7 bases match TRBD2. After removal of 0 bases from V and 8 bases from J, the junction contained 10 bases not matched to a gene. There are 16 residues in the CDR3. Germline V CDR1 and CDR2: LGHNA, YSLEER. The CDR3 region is CASSQEFGLVVDEQFF. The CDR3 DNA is TGCGCCAGCAGCCAAGAGTTTGGACTAGTTGTGGATGAGCAGTTCTTC.

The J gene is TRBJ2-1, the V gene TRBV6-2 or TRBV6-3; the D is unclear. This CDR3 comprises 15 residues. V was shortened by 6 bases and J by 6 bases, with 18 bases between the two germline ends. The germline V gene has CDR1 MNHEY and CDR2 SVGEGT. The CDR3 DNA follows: TGTGCCAGCAGCCGAGGTCTCTCTAGTGGCAATGAGCAGTTCTTC. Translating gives CASSRGLSSGNEQFF.

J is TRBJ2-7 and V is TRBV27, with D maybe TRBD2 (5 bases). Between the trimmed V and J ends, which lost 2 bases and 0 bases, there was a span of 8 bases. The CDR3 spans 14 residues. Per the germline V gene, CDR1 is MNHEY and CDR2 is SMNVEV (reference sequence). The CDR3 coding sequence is TGTGCCAGCAGTTTAGAAGGGAGCTCCTACGAGCAGTACTTC. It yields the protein CASSLEGSSYEQYF.

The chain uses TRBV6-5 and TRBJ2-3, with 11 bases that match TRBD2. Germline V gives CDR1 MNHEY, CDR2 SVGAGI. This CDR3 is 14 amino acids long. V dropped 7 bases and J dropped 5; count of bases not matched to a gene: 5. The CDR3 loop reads CASKLAGAVDTQYF. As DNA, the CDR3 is TGTGCCAGCAAACTAGCGGGAGCAGTAGATACGCAGTATTTT.

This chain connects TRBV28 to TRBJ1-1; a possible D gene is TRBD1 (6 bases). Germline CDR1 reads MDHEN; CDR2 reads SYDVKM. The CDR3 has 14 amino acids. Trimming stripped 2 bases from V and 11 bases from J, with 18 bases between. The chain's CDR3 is CASSLEVGAKGAFF. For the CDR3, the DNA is TGTGCCAGCAGTTTAGAGGTGGGGGCGAAAGGGGCTTTCTTT.

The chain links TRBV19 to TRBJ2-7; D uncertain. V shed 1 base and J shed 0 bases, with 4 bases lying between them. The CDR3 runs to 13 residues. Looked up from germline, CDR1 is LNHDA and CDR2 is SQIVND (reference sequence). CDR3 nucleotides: TGTGCCAGTAGTATAGGAGGCTCCTACGAGCAGTACTTC. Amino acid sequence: CASSIGGSYEQYF. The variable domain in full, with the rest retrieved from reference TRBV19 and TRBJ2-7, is DGGITQSPKYLFRKEGQNVTLSCEQNLNHDAMYWYRQDPGQGLRLIYYSQIVNDFQKGDIAEGYSVSREKKESFPLTVTSAQKNPTAFYLCASSIGGSYEQYFGPGTRLTVT.

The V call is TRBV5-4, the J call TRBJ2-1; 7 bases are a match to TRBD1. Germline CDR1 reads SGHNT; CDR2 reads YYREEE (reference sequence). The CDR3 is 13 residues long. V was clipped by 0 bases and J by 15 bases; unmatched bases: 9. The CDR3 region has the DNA TGTGCCAGCAGCTTGGACCACAGGGGTACGGGGTTCTTC. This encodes CASSLDHRGTGFF.

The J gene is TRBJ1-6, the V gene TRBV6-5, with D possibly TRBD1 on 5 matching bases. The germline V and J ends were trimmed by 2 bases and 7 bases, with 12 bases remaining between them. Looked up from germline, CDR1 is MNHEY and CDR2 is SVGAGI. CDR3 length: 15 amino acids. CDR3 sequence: CASSYRQGSNSPLHF. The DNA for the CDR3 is TGTGCCAGCAGTTACAGGCAGGGCAGCAATTCACCCCTCCACTTT.

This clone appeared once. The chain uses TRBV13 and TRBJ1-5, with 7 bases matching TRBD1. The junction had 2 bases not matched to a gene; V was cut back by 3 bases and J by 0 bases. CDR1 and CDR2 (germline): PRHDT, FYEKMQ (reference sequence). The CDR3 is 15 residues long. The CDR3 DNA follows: TGTGCCAGCAGCTTGGGGGACAGTAGCAATCAGCCCCAGCATTTT. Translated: CASSLGDSSNQPQHF.

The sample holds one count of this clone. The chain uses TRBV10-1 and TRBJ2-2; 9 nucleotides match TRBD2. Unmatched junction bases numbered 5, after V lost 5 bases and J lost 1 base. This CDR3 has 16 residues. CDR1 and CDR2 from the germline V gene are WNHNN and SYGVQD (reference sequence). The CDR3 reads CASSPFSGRNTGELFF. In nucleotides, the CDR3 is TGCGCCAGCAGTCCCTTTAGCGGGAGGAACACCGGGGAGCTGTTTTTT.

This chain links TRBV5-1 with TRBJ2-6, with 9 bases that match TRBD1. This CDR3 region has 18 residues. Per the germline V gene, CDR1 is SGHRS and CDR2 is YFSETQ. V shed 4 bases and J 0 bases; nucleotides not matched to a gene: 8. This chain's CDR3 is CASSPSGQGVSGANVLTF. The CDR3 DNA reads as TGCGCCAGCAGCCCGTCGGGACAGGGAGTCTCTGGGGCCAACGTCCTGACTTTC.